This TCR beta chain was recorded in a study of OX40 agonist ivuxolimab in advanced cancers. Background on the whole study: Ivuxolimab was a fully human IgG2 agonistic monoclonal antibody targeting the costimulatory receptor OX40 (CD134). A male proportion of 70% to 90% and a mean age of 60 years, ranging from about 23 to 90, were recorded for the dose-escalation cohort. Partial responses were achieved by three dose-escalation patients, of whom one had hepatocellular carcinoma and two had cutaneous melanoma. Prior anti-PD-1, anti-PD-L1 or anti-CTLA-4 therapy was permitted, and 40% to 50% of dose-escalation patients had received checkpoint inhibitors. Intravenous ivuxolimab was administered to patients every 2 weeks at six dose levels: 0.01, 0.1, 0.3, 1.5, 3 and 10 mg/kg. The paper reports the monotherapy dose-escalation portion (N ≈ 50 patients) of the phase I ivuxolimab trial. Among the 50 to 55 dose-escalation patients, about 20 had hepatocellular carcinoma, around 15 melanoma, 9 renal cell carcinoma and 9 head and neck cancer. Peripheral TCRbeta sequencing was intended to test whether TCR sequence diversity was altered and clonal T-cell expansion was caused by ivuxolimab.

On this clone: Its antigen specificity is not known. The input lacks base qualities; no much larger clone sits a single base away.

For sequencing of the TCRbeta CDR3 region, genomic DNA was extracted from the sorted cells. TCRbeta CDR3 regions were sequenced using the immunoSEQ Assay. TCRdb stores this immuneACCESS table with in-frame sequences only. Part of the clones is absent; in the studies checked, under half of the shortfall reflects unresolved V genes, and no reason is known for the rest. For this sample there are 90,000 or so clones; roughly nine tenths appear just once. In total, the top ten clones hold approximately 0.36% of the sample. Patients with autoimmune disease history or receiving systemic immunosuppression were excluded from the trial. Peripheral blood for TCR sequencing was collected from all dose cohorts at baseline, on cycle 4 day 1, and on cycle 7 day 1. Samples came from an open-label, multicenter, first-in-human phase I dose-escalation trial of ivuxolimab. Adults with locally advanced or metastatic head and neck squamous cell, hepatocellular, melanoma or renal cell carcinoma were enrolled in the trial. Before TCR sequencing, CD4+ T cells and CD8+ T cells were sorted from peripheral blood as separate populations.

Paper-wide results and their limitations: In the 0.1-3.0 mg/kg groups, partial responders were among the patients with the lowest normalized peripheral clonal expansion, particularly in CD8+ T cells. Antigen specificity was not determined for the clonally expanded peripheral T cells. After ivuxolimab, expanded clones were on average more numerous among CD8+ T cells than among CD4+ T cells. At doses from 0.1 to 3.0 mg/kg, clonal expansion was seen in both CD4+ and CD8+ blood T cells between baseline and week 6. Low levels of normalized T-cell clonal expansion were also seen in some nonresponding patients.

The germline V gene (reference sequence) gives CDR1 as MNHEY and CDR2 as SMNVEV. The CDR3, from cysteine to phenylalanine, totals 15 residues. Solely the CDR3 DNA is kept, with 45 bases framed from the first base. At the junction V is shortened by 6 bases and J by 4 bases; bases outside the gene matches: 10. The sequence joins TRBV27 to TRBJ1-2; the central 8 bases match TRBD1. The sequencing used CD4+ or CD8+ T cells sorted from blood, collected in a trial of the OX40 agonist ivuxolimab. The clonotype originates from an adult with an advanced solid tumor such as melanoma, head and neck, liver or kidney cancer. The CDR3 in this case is CASSRTGGGGYGYTF. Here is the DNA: TGTGCCAGCAGCCGTACAGGGGGAGGGGGCTATGGCTACACCTTC.